Listed below are T cell receptor beta chains from one sample, sequenced in a study of T cell responses to AZD1222 COVID-19 vaccine. Some clones are missing from TCRdb's copy, which holds only in-frame ones; the method was immunoSEQ multiplex PCR. The sample includes some 100,000 clones, 70% to 90% of them seen just once. The specimen comprised peripheral blood, sampled 28 days after the second AZD1222 dose. These receptor sequences come from an adult who received the AZD1222 COVID-19 vaccine. Each CDR3 is given with its conserved first and last residue. A D gene is named only where the DNA matches it firmly. A clone size is listed for some rows: how often the clone was seen (once, few, many), or a class if it is expanded.

J: TRBJ1-2; length: 14; V: TRBV28; D: .; size: .; DNA: TGTGCCAGCAGTTCGGCAGGGGCCGACTATGGCTACACCTTC; CDR3: CASSSAGADYGYTF
J: TRBJ2-1; length: 15; V: TRBV27; D: .; size: few; DNA: TGTGCCAGCAGTTTAATGGCGGTAACCTACAATGAGCAGTTCTTC; CDR3: CASSLMAVTYNEQFF
J: TRBJ1-5; length: 15; V: TRBV30; D: .; size: .; DNA: TGTGCCTGGAGCCAAGACAGCTATAGCAATCAGCCCCAGCATTTT; CDR3: CAWSQDSYSNQPQHF
J: TRBJ2-5; length: 14; V: TRBV11-1; D: .; size: .; DNA: TGTGCCAGCAGCTTAGACAGGCCGGGGGAGACCCAGTACTTC; CDR3: CASSLDRPGETQYF
J: TRBJ1-2; length: 14; V: TRBV6-5; D: .; size: .; DNA: TGTGCCAGCGGGTTGGAACAGGTACTTTTTGGCTACACCTTC; CDR3: CASGLEQVLFGYTF
J: TRBJ2-3; length: 14; V: TRBV9; D: .; size: once; DNA: TGTGCCAGCAGCGTAGATAGGGGCTCAGATACGCAGTATTTT; CDR3: CASSVDRGSDTQYF
J: TRBJ2-3; length: 18; V: TRBV4-2; D: TRBD2; size: once; DNA: TGTGCCAGCAGCCTCCAAGGCGGGGGGAATTTTGGAACAGATACGCAGTATTTT; CDR3: CASSLQGGGNFGTDTQYF
J: TRBJ1-2; length: 15; V: TRBV19; D: .; size: .; DNA: TGTGCCAGTAGTAACTGGGGGGGGGCCGGCTATGGCTACACCTTC; CDR3: CASSNWGGAGYGYTF
J: TRBJ2-7; length: 13; V: TRBV6-5; D: .; size: .; DNA: TGTGCCAGCGGGCGTCCCCCTCCCTACGAGCAGTACTTC; CDR3: CASGRPPPYEQYF
J: TRBJ2-7; length: 14; V: TRBV30; D: .; size: .; DNA: TGTGCCTGGAGTCCCCGGGCGTTTAGCTACGAGCAGTACTTC; CDR3: CAWSPRAFSYEQYF
J: TRBJ1-5; length: 15; V: TRBV27; D: TRBD1; size: .; DNA: TGTGCCAGCAGTTTCTCGACAGGGCGGAATCAGCCCCAGCATTTT; CDR3: CASSFSTGRNQPQHF
J: TRBJ1-2; length: 15; V: TRBV7-2; D: .; size: .; DNA: TGTGCCAGCAGCCCAGGGGAGGTCCGAGGATATGGCTACACCTTC; CDR3: CASSPGEVRGYGYTF
J: TRBJ2-3; length: 16; V: TRBV5-1; D: .; size: .; DNA: TGCGCCAGCAGCACCGCCGGGAGACCTAGCACAGATACGCAGTATTTT; CDR3: CASSTAGRPSTDTQYF
J: TRBJ1-1; length: 15; V: TRBV18; D: TRBD1; size: .; DNA: TGTGCCAGCTCCGTTGACAGGGCAGGCGGCACTGAAGCTTTCTTT; CDR3: CASSVDRAGGTEAFF
J: TRBJ2-7; length: 16; V: TRBV30; D: .; size: .; DNA: TGTGCCTGGAGTGTACGAGGTGTCTCGAGCTCCTACGAGCAGTACTTC; CDR3: CAWSVRGVSSSYEQYF
J: TRBJ2-2; length: 15; V: TRBV7-9; D: TRBD1; size: .; DNA: TGTGCCAGCACCTCGGACAGGGCGAACACCGGGGAGCTGTTTTTT; CDR3: CASTSDRANTGELFF
J: TRBJ2-5; length: 14; V: TRBV19; D: .; size: .; DNA: TGTGCCAGTAGTATGACGATGCTTCAAGAGACCCAGTACTTC; CDR3: CASSMTMLQETQYF
J: TRBJ2-4; length: 15; V: TRBV30; D: TRBD2; size: .; DNA: TGTGCCTGGAGTGAGGGACTAGCGGGGGGAAACATTCAGTACTTC; CDR3: CAWSEGLAGGNIQYF
J: TRBJ2-2; length: 13; V: TRBV30; D: .; size: .; DNA: TGTGCCTGGAGTCAGGCGAACACCGGGGAGCTGTTTTTT; CDR3: CAWSQANTGELFF
J: TRBJ2-7; length: 14; V: TRBV19; D: TRBD2; size: .; DNA: TGTGCCAGTCATAGCGGGAGTAGACCCTACGAGCAGTACTTC; CDR3: CASHSGSRPYEQYF
J: TRBJ1-1; length: 13; V: TRBV5-1; D: .; size: .; DNA: TGCGCCAGCAGATCCGAACAGAACACTGAAGCTTTCTTT; CDR3: CASRSEQNTEAFF
J: TRBJ1-5; length: 14; V: TRBV5-1; D: .; size: .; DNA: TGCGCCAGCAGCTTGGACGGGGACAATCAGCCCCAGCATTTT; CDR3: CASSLDGDNQPQHF
J: TRBJ2-1; length: 17; V: TRBV5-1; D: .; size: .; DNA: TGCGCCAGCAGCTTGGTTAGGGGCCCGGGCCTGAGGAATGAGCAGTTCTTC; CDR3: CASSLVRGPGLRNEQFF
J: TRBJ1-2; length: 16; V: TRBV7-2; D: .; size: .; DNA: TGTGCCAGCAGCCCGAGGATGGTGGGACGGACCTATGGCTACACCTTC; CDR3: CASSPRMVGRTYGYTF
J: TRBJ2-1; length: 19; V: TRBV9; D: TRBD2; size: .; DNA: TGTGCCAGCAGCGTAGGGGGTAGCGGGAGGCCAGGCTCCGCTCGGGAGCAGTTCTTC; CDR3: CASSVGGSGRPGSAREQFF
J: TRBJ2-1; length: 13; V: TRBV5-5; D: .; size: .; DNA: TGTGCCAGCAGCCCGGGGCTAGCTAATGAGCAGTTCTTC; CDR3: CASSPGLANEQFF
J: TRBJ2-2; length: 17; V: TRBV18; D: .; size: .; DNA: TGTGCCAGCTCACTAAATGGACGGCTCTCGGGGGCCGGGGAGCTGTTTTTT; CDR3: CASSLNGRLSGAGELFF
J: TRBJ2-3; length: 16; V: TRBV30; D: TRBD2; size: .; DNA: TGTGCCTGGAGTGTACCCGTAGCGGGGGGCACAGATACGCAGTATTTT; CDR3: CAWSVPVAGGTDTQYF
J: TRBJ2-5; length: 14; V: TRBV6-5; D: .; size: .; DNA: TGTGCCAGCAGTTACTCGGCCGTGGGGGAGACCCAGTACTTC; CDR3: CASSYSAVGETQYF
J: TRBJ1-5; length: 12; V: TRBV19; D: .; size: .; DNA: TGTGCCAGTAGGAAGGGACTATGGCCCCAGCATTTT; CDR3: CASRKGLWPQHF
J: TRBJ1-2; length: 14; V: TRBV30; D: TRBD1; size: .; DNA: TGTGCCTGGAGTGGAACCCGACAGGGGGTTGGCTACACCTTC; CDR3: CAWSGTRQGVGYTF
J: TRBJ1-5; length: 15; V: TRBV28; D: .; size: .; DNA: TGTGCCAGCACCGAAAGGGGCAGACCCAATCAGCCCCAGCATTTT; CDR3: CASTERGRPNQPQHF
J: TRBJ2-7; length: 16; V: TRBV4-1; D: .; size: few; DNA: TGCGCCAGCAGCCCCAGGGGAGGGATGGGCCACTACGAGCAGTACTTC; CDR3: CASSPRGGMGHYEQYF
J: TRBJ2-5; length: 14; V: TRBV18; D: TRBD1; size: .; DNA: TGTGCCAGCTCAACGCGACAGGGGTGGGAGACCCAGTACTTC; CDR3: CASSTRQGWETQYF
J: TRBJ2-3; length: 11; V: TRBV28; D: .; size: .; DNA: TGTGCCAGCTCCCGTAGAGATACGCAGTATTTT; CDR3: CASSRRDTQYF
J: TRBJ2-7; length: 12; V: TRBV19; D: .; size: .; DNA: TGTGCCAGTAGTATAACAGGTGGCGAGCAGTACTTC; CDR3: CASSITGGEQYF
J: TRBJ1-1; length: 13; V: TRBV6-5; D: .; size: .; DNA: TGTGCCAGCAGTTATGGGCGGAACACTGAAGCTTTCTTT; CDR3: CASSYGRNTEAFF
J: TRBJ2-7; length: 15; V: TRBV7-9; D: TRBD1; size: .; DNA: TGTGCCAGCAGCCGTACAGGGGGCCTCCCCTACGAGCAGTACTTC; CDR3: CASSRTGGLPYEQYF
J: TRBJ2-2; length: 13; V: TRBV13; D: .; size: .; DNA: TGTGCCAGCAGCTTAGGCGGGACCGGGGAGCTGTTTTTT; CDR3: CASSLGGTGELFF
J: TRBJ1-3; length: 18; V: TRBV7-6; D: .; size: .; DNA: TGTGCCAGCAGCTTATCAACGGGACGGAGCCTCTCTGGAAACACCATATATTTT; CDR3: CASSLSTGRSLSGNTIYF
J: TRBJ2-7; length: 13; V: TRBV9; D: .; size: few; DNA: TGTGCCAGCAGCGCTCAATCCCAGGGCGAGCAGTACTTC; CDR3: CASSAQSQGEQYF
J: TRBJ1-1; length: 13; V: TRBV18; D: .; size: .; DNA: TGTGCCAGCTCACCACAAGGGGCCACTGAAGCTTTCTTT; CDR3: CASSPQGATEAFF
J: TRBJ1-4; length: 13; V: TRBV4-1; D: .; size: once; DNA: TGCGCCAGCAGCCAAGTCAGGGGTGAAAAACTGTTTTTT; CDR3: CASSQVRGEKLFF
J: TRBJ1-1; length: 14; V: TRBV19; D: TRBD1; size: .; DNA: TGTGCCAGCGAGACGGGACAGATGAACACTGAAGCTTTCTTT; CDR3: CASETGQMNTEAFF
J: TRBJ1-1; length: 14; V: TRBV19; D: .; size: .; DNA: TGTGCCAGTACCCCCGGGACACTGACCCGTGAAGCTTTCTTT; CDR3: CASTPGTLTREAFF
J: TRBJ2-5; length: 13; V: TRBV7-9; D: .; size: .; DNA: TGTGCCAGCAGCTTAGTCCGGGAAGAGACCCAGTACTTC; CDR3: CASSLVREETQYF
J: TRBJ1-1; length: 16; V: TRBV6-5; D: .; size: few; DNA: TGTGCCAGCAGTTATTACGACCGGGACTGGAGAGGTGAAGCTTTCTTT; CDR3: CASSYYDRDWRGEAFF
J: TRBJ2-4; length: 18; V: TRBV3-1/TRBV3-2; D: .; size: .; DNA: TGTGCCAGCAGCCGTCTAACCCCGGGACAAGAAGCCAAAAACATTCAGTACTTC; CDR3: CASSRLTPGQEAKNIQYF
J: TRBJ1-1; length: 15; V: TRBV30; D: .; size: .; DNA: TGTGCCTGGAGTGTGGGGGGGCGCGGGAACACTGAAGCTTTCTTT; CDR3: CAWSVGGRGNTEAFF